This T cell receptor beta chain was documented in a study of cytomegalovirus exposure and HLA in healthy donors. About the study: A subsequent analysis stated that the 95 to 150 validation repertoires were run on the same platform as the roughly 670 first-cohort repertoires.

Overall study findings and caveats: The authors enumerated over 150 TCR beta chains as linked to cytomegalovirus. In vitro assays verified that three CMV-associated chains recognized CMV antigens specifically. There were some public TCRs occurring in many donors, but most TCR sequences were rare.

Only in-frame clones appear in the TCRdb table, and some are missing; sequencing was by immunoSEQ multiplex PCR. The sample carries about 360,000 clones, approximately 90% recorded once. Points on this clone: Its antigen is currently unknown.

Input material: PBMCs. The receptor was derived from a woman between 18 and 29 years old in good health and CMV-seronegative.

CDR3 residues: CASSSGGQGRKEQYF. CDR3 in DNA: TGTGCCAGCAGTAGTGGGGGACAGGGACGGAAAGAGCAGTACTTC. The chain employs TRBV28 and TRBJ2-7; TRBD1 matches 9 bases. Germline loops: CDR1 MDHEN, CDR2 SYDVKM. The CDR3 has 15 residues. V shed 5 bases and J 7 bases; nucleotides not matched to a gene: 12.